This T cell receptor (beta chain) derives from a study of blood T cell repertoires in COVID-19. Across the study: PBMCs, B-cell-depleted T cells, or T cells were the source of the cDNA or gDNA that made up the material.

This CDR3 comprises 15 residues. CDR1 and CDR2 (germline): MNHEY, SVGAGI. Deletions cut 5 bases from V and 4 bases from J, with 14 bases between. In the authors' methods: By means of reference gene primer amplification, nucleated cell counts were estimated. Sequencing was performed with immunoSEQ multiplex PCR; in TCRdb, only in-frame clones are kept and a portion is missing. V and J calls and clone size are copied from that table; D and trimming were computed from the DNA. The table shows about 260,000 clones, with over 70% occurring only once. The chain has TRBV6-5 and TRBJ2-2; no definite D call. This receptor was taken from a woman between 40 and 50 years old who had recovered from COVID-19. Sequenced: peripheral blood. CDR3 DNA: TGTGCCAGCAGTAGAAGAGGTCGCGGCACCGGGGAGCTGTTTTTT. Residues: CASSRRGRGTGELFF.